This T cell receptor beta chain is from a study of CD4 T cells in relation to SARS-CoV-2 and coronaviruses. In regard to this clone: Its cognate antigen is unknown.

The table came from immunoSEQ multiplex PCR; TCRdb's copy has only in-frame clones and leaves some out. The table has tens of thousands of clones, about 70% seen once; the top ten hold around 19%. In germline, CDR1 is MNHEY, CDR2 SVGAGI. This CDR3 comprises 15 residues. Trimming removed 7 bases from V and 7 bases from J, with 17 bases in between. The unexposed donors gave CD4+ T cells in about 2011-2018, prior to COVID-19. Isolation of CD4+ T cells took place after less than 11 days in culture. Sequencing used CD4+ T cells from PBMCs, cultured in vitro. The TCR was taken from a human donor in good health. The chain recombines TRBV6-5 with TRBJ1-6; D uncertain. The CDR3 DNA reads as TGTGCCAGCAACGAGGCGGGCGGGGAGAATTCACCCCTCCACTTT. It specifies CASNEAGGENSPLHF.